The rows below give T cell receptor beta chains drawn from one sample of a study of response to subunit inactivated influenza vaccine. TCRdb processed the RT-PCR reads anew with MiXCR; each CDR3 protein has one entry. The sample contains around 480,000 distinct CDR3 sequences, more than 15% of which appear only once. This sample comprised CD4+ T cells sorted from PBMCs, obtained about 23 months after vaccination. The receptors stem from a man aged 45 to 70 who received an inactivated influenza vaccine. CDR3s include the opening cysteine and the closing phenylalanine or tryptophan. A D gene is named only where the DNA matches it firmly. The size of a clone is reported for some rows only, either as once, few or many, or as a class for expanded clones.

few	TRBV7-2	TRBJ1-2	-	CASSPGFARSYTF	TGTGCCAGCAGCCCGGGTTTCGCGAGGAGCTACACCTTC
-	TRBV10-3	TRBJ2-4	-	CAISESSMGVTVKNIQYF	TGTGCCATCAGTGAGTCGTCAATGGGGGTGACAGTAAAAAACATTCAGTACTTC
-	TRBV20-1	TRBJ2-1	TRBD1	CSAPGTGGIEQFF	TGCAGTGCTCCCGGGACAGGGGGCATTGAGCAGTTCTTC
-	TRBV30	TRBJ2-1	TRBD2	CAWSVLGAGAYNEQFF	TGTGCCTGGAGTGTTCTTGGAGCGGGGGCATACAATGAGCAGTTCTTC
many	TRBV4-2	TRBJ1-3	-	CASSQQQGAGNTIYF	TGTGCCAGCAGCCAACAACAGGGTGCTGGAAACACCATATATTTT
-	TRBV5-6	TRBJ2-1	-	CASSLGGRQFF	TGTGCCAGCAGCTTGGGGGGTAGGCAGTTCTTC
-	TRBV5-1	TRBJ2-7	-	CASSPRTTRGDEQYF	TGCGCCAGCAGCCCAAGGACTACCCGCGGCGACGAGCAGTACTTC
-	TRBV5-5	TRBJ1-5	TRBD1	CASSWERQGQPQHF	TGTGCCAGCAGCTGGGAAAGACAGGGTCAGCCCCAGCATTTT
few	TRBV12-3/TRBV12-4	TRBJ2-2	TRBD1	CASRISGTDAGELFF	TGTGCCAGCAGGATATCCGGGACAGATGCCGGGGAGCTGTTTTTT
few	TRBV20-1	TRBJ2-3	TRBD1	CSAVRPGQGVTDTQYF	TGCAGTGCCGTACGTCCCGGACAGGGGGTCACAGATACGCAGTATTTT
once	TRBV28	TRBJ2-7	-	CASTHGRSSYEQYF	TGTGCCAGCACGCACGGGCGATCGTCCTACGAGCAGTACTTC
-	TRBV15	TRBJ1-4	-	CATSRGPGVVTNEKLFF	TGTGCCACCAGCAGAGGTCCAGGGGTTGTAACTAATGAAAAACTGTTTTTT
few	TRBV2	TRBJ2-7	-	CASSGRGLYEQYF	TGTGCCAGCAGTGGCAGGGGCCTCTACGAGCAGTACTTC
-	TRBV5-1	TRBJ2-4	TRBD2	CASSLSLAEGIQYF	TGCGCCAGCAGCTTATCTCTAGCGGAAGGCATTCAGTACTTC
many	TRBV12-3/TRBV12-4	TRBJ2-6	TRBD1	CASRADRGLYSGANVLTF	TGTGCCAGCAGGGCCGACAGGGGGCTCTATTCTGGGGCCAACGTCCTGACTTTC
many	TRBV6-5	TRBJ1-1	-	CASSYGGLMNTEAFF	TGTGCCAGCAGTTACGGGGGTCTCATGAACACTGAAGCTTTCTTT
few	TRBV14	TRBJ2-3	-	CASSRTGANTDTQYF	TGTGCCAGCAGCCGAACCGGGGCAAACACAGATACGCAGTATTTT
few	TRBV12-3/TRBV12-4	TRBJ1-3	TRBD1	CASSFGTGARGGNTIYF	TGTGCCAGCAGTTTCGGTACAGGGGCGCGTGGGGGAAACACCATATATTTT
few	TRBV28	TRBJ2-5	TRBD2	CASTSAGTSWETQYF	TGTGCCAGCACCTCTGCCGGGACTAGCTGGGAGACCCAGTACTTC
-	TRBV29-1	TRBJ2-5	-	CSVDSGETQYF	TGCAGCGTTGATTCGGGGGAGACCCAGTACTTC
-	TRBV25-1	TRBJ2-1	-	CASRRNNEQFF	TGTGCCAGCAGACGTAACAATGAGCAGTTCTTC
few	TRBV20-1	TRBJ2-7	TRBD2	CSARPRLAGYSYEQYF	TGCAGTGCTAGGCCTCGACTAGCGGGGTACTCCTACGAGCAGTACTTC
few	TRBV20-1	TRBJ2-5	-	CSADSGGGGETQYF	TGCAGTGCTGACTCAGGGGGCGGGGGAGAGACCCAGTACTTC
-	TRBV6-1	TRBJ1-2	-	CASSRTTTGFYGYTF	TGTGCCAGCAGCCGCACCACGACAGGATTCTATGGCTACACCTTC
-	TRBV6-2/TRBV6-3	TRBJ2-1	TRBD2	CASSYSTVLAGGHNEQFF	TGTGCCAGCAGTTATTCCACAGTACTAGCGGGGGGCCACAATGAGCAGTTCTTC
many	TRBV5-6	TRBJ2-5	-	CASSNMKVLQETQYF	TGTGCCAGCAGCAACATGAAAGTACTTCAAGAGACCCAGTACTTC
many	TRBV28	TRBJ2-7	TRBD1	CASDRQGRSYEQYF	TGTGCCAGCGATAGACAGGGCCGTTCCTACGAGCAGTACTTC
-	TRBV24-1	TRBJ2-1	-	CATSDPTPGAHNEQFF	TGTGCCACCAGTGATCCCACTCCGGGGGCTCACAATGAGCAGTTCTTC
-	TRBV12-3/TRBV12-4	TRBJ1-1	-	CASSLQGSDTEAFF	TGTGCCAGCAGTTTACAGGGTTCGGACACTGAAGCTTTCTTT
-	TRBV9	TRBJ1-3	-	CASSVGTESSGNTIYF	TGTGCCAGCAGCGTAGGGACAGAGAGCTCTGGAAACACCATATATTTT
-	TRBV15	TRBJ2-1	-	CATSLRERYNEQFF	TGTGCCACCAGCTTGCGGGAACGATACAATGAGCAGTTCTTC
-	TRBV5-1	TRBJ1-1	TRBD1	CASSGTGGSHGEAFF	TGCGCCAGCAGCGGGACAGGGGGTAGCCATGGTGAAGCTTTCTTT
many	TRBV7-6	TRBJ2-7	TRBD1	CASSLGQHYEQYF	TGTGCCAGCAGCTTGGGACAGCACTACGAGCAGTACTTC
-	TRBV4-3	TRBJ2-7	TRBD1	CASSQDLTGERGEQYF	TGCGCCAGCAGCCAAGATCTCACAGGGGAAAGGGGCGAGCAGTACTTC
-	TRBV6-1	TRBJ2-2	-	CASRVGVTGELFF	TGTGCCAGCAGAGTGGGGGTCACCGGGGAGCTGTTTTTT
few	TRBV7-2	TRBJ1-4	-	CASSLGGVFQEKLFF	TGTGCCAGCAGCTTAGGTGGGGTGTTTCAAGAAAAACTGTTTTTT
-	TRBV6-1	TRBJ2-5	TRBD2	CASRPGGAQETQYF	TGTGCCAGCAGGCCCGGGGGGGCCCAAGAGACCCAGTACTTC
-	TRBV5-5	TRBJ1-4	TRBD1	CASSYARQGGNEKLFF	TGTGCCAGCAGCTATGCTAGACAGGGTGGAAATGAAAAACTGTTTTTT
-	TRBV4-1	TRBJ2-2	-	CASSQGEGHTGELFF	TGCGCCAGCAGCCAAGGTGAAGGGCACACCGGGGAGCTGTTTTTT
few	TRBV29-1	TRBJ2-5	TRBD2	CSVPGMAGGYQETQYF	TGCAGCGTTCCCGGGATGGCGGGGGGCTACCAAGAGACCCAGTACTTC
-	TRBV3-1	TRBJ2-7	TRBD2	CASSQGLAAYEQYF	TGTGCCAGCAGCCAAGGACTAGCGGCGTACGAGCAGTACTTC
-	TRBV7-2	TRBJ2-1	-	CASSPGDLIYNEQFF	TGTGCCAGCAGCCCCGGGGACTTGATCTACAATGAGCAGTTCTTC
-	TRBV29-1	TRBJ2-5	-	CSVGNREETQYF	TGCAGCGTGGGGAACAGAGAAGAGACCCAGTACTTC